This entry lists 29 T cell receptor beta chains sequenced from one sample in a study of T-cell memory formation after mild COVID-19. TCRdb used MiXCR to reprocess the 5' RACE reads, holding one entry per CDR3 protein. The sample shows 580,000 or so distinct CDR3 sequences, roughly 17% of them seen only once. What was sequenced was PBMCs or a T cell subset sorted from them (not recorded which). These receptors were taken from an adult woman who had mild COVID-19 (a few samples of this study predate the infection). Cell type and time point are not known.

The V gene is TRBV4-1, the J gene TRBJ2-5, with a tentative D call TRBD2 (5 bases). The CDR3 covers 13 residues. V gave up 10 bases and J gave up 3 bases, with 15 bases separating them. From germline, CDR1 is MGHRA and CDR2 YSYEKL. The chain's CDR3 is CATARDPKETQYF. CDR3 coding DNA: TGCGCCACCGCCCGGGATCCAAAAGAGACCCAGTACTTC.

The V gene is TRBV2, the J gene TRBJ2-7, with TRBD2 as a possible D gene (5 bases). Germline V gene lookup returns CDR1 SNHLY and CDR2 FYNNEI. The CDR3 spans 13 residues. The V end was cut by 6 bases, the J end by 2 bases, with 11 bases between. CDR3 coding DNA: TGTGCCAGCAGCGCGGACTCAGCCTACGAGCAGTACTTC. Protein sequence: CASSADSAYEQYF.

The V gene is TRBV2, the J gene TRBJ2-7; D unclear. Trimming shortened V by 11 bases and J by 5 bases, and 13 bases separated the two germline ends. The CDR3 spans 11 residues. CDR1 and CDR2 from the germline V gene are SNHLY and FYNNEI. The CDR3 is CASTIRHEQYF. In DNA, the CDR3 is TGTGCCTCTACAATCCGCCACGAGCAGTACTTC.

This clonotype showed up just a few times. This rearrangement joins TRBV3-1 to TRBJ2-7; no reliable D call. V lost 1 base to trimming and J lost 1 base, with 8 bases between them. Germline values: CDR1 LGHDT, CDR2 YNNKEL (reference sequence). This CDR3 has 14 residues. CDR3 sequence reads: CASSQGSRSYEQYF. The CDR3 DNA reads as TGTGCCAGCAGCCAAGGTAGCCGTTCCTACGAGCAGTACTTC.

Only a few counts were recorded for this clonotype. V gene TRBV10-3 combines with J gene TRBJ2-2; the match to TRBD2 covers 8 bases. From germline, CDR1 is ENHRY and CDR2 SYGVKD. The CDR3 runs 12 residues. V was clipped by 10 bases and J by 3 bases; unmatched bases: 1. The CDR3 sequence is CATRGDTGELFF. In DNA form, the CDR3 reads TGTGCCACGCGGGGGGACACCGGGGAGCTGTTTTTT.

A few counts support this clonotype. The rearrangement uses TRBV6-6 and TRBJ2-3; 9 nucleotides agree with TRBD2. Germline CDR1 is MNHNY and CDR2 is SVGAGI (reference sequence). There are 14 residues in the CDR3. V trimming: 5 bases; J trimming: 5 bases; junction bases outside the gene matches: 5. This CDR3 reads CASSDAGGRDTQYF. CDR3 DNA: TGTGCCAGCAGTGACGCGGGGGGGAGAGATACGCAGTATTTT.

This clonotype was seen only a few times. The chain joins TRBV6-2 or TRBV6-3 to TRBJ2-3, with 7 positions matching TRBD2. The junction had 13 bases not matched to a gene; V was cut back by 6 bases and J by 7 bases. CDR1 and CDR2 (germline): MNHEY, SVGEGT. The CDR3 has 15 residues. This CDR3 is CASRDRGGRGYTQYF. The CDR3 coding sequence is TGTGCCAGCAGGGACCGTGGCGGGAGAGGTTATACGCAGTATTTT.

This clonotype was seen more than once but under ten times. V gene TRBV6-5 combines with J gene TRBJ1-2; D gene uncertain. Germline CDR1 MNHEY, CDR2 SVGAGI. CDR3 length equals 13 residues. V was cut by 6 bases and J by 4 bases, with 12 bases left in between. In DNA form, the CDR3 reads TGTGCCAGCAGCCGGGCCGGGCTCTATGGCTACACCTTC. Translation gives CASSRAGLYGYTF.

This clonotype was seen a few times. V and J are TRBV5-1 and TRBJ2-1; tentative D call: TRBD1 (7 bases). CDR1 SGHRS and CDR2 YFSETQ come from the germline V gene. The CDR3 loop spans 17 amino acids. V was shortened by 4 bases and J by 5 bases, with 22 bases between the two germline ends. The CDR3 bases are TGCGCCAGCAGCAAAACAGGGGCTCAGACTAGAGACAATGAGCAGTTCTTC. Encoded protein: CASSKTGAQTRDNEQFF.

This clonotype appeared a single time. At one boundary the junction diverges from the germline segment, which might be a read error. The gene calls are TRBV5-1 and TRBJ1-3, with a tentative D call TRBD1 (5 bases). Germline V gives CDR1 SGHRS, CDR2 YFSETQ. The CDR3 loop spans 16 amino acids. Written as DNA, the CDR3 is TGCGCCAGCAGCCCGGACGAGGGACGCTCTGGAAACACAATATATTTT. Its translation is CASSPDEGRSGNTIYF.

The table lists this clonotype with many counts. The chain carries TRBV14 and TRBJ1-2; D is undetermined. The CDR3 spans 15 residues. V lost 4 bases, J lost 3 bases, and 15 bases lay in between. Germline-derived CDR1 and CDR2 are SGHDN and FVKESK. CDR3 in DNA: TGTGCCAGCAGCCCGATCACGGGATCCCACTATGGCTACACCTTC. Protein: CASSPITGSHYGYTF.

This rearrangement joins TRBV6-5 to TRBJ1-1, with D unresolved. V lost 5 bases and J lost 5, with 9 bases in between. The CDR3 spans 12 residues. Germline CDR1 is MNHEY and CDR2 is SVGAGI. CDR3 sequence (DNA): TGTGCCAGCAGTGCGGTGGGGACTGAAGCTTTCTTT. Encoded protein: CASSAVGTEAFF.

This clonotype showed up many times. The chain joins TRBV7-9 to TRBJ2-1, with TRBD2 identical over 14 bases. CDR3 length equals 15 residues. V was pared by 3 bases and J by 8 bases, with 3 bases of the junction left unmatched. Per germline, CDR1 SEHNR and CDR2 FQNEAQ (reference sequence). The CDR3: CASSLGTSGSDEQFF. The CDR3, as DNA: TGTGCCAGCAGCTTGGGGACTAGCGGGAGTGATGAGCAGTTCTTC.

This clonotype was observed a handful of times. One end of the junction is discordant with germline, which a read error may explain. V and J are TRBV4-3 and TRBJ2-5, with 7 nucleotides matching TRBD1. This CDR3 spans 14 amino acids. Germline V CDR1 and CDR2: LGHNA, YSLEER. This CDR3 is CASSQETGQGTQYF. CDR3 coding DNA: TGCGCCAGCAGCCAAGAGACAGGGCAAGGGACCCAGTACTTC.

This clonotype was detected only a few times. This rearrangement joins TRBV9 to TRBJ2-5; 10 nucleotides align to TRBD2. With V trimmed by 6 bases and J by 2 bases, 4 bases remained unmatched. The length of the CDR3 is 14 residues. The germline CDR1 and CDR2 sequences are SGDLS and YYNGEE. The CDR3 sequence is CASTHSGGQETQYF. The DNA for the CDR3 is TGTGCCAGCACCCATAGCGGGGGGCAAGAGACCCAGTACTTC.

This clonotype was detected only a few times. This chain links TRBV5-4 with TRBJ2-5; TRBD2 is a possible D gene (6 bases). Deletions cut 3 bases from V and 2 bases from J, with 14 bases between. CDR1 and CDR2 (germline): SGHNT, YYREEE (reference sequence). CDR3 length: 15 amino acids. CDR3 sequence: CASSSGGRKQETQYF. CDR3 bases: TGTGCCAGCAGCTCTGGAGGGCGGAAACAAGAGACCCAGTACTTC. The variable domain in full, completed from reference TRBV5-4 and TRBJ2-5, reads ETGVTQSPTHLIKTRGQQVTLRCSSQSGHNTVSWYQQALGQGPQFIFQYYREEENGRGNFPPRFSGLQFPNYSSELNVNALELDDSALYLCASSSGGRKQETQYFGPGTRLLVL.

The chain employs TRBV29-1 and TRBJ2-5; TRBD2 matches at 11 bases. The germline V gene encodes CDR1 SQVTM and CDR2 ANQGSEA. The CDR3 is 14 residues long. V shed 2 bases and J 4 bases; nucleotides not matched to a gene: 3. CDR3 sequence: CSVEPSGRLETQYF. The CDR3 DNA is TGCAGCGTTGAACCTAGCGGGAGGTTAGAGACCCAGTACTTC. Full variable domain (outside the CDR3, taken from reference TRBV29-1 and TRBJ2-5): SAVISQKPSRDICQRGTSLTIQCQVDSQVTMMFWYRQQPGQSLTLIATANQGSEATYESGFVIDKFPISRPNLTFSTLTVSNMSPEDSSIYLCSVEPSGRLETQYFGPGTRLLVL.

The chain has TRBV9 and TRBJ2-3; D remains unclear. CDR3 length: 14 residues. V lost 0 bases to trimming and J lost 2 bases, with 7 bases between them. Per the germline V gene, CDR1 is SGDLS and CDR2 is YYNGEE. The CDR3 coding sequence is TGTGCCAGCAGCGTAGTTTCTAACACAGATACGCAGTATTTT. Protein product: CASSVVSNTDTQYF.

J is TRBJ1-6 and V is TRBV20-1; 10 positions agree with TRBD1. With V trimmed by 0 bases and J by 7 bases, 12 bases remained unmatched. The CDR3 extends over 18 amino acids. Germline V gene sequence: CDR1 DFQATT, CDR2 SNEGSKA (reference sequence). For the CDR3, the DNA is TGCAGTGCTAGAGACCCGGGACAGGGGCTCAGCCCCAATTCACCCCTCCACTTT. Translating gives CSARDPGQGLSPNSPLHF.

The chain couples TRBV4-3 to TRBJ2-2; D is unresolved. Trimming stripped 0 bases from V and 5 bases from J, with 16 bases between. Germline lookup yields CDR1 LGHNA and CDR2 YSLEER. The CDR3 is made up of 17 amino acids. CDR3 sequence: CASSQETVFGGTGELFF. The CDR3 bases are TGCGCCAGCAGCCAAGAAACGGTCTTCGGTGGTACCGGGGAGCTGTTTTTT.

This clonotype was seen at least ten times. CDR3 coding DNA: TGTGCCAGCAGCCCAAGCGATTATCGGGGAAACACAGATACGCAGTATTTT. This encodes CASSPSDYRGNTDTQYF. This rearrangement joins TRBV7-9 to TRBJ2-3, with a possible D match to TRBD2 (5 bases). The V and J ends lost 5 bases and 2 bases respectively, with 20 bases between them. The CDR3 covers 17 residues. CDR1 is SEHNR, CDR2 FQNEAQ, per germline (reference sequence). Full variable domain (rest looked up from reference TRBV7-9 and TRBJ2-3): DTGVSQNPRHKITKRGQNVTFRCDPISEHNRLYWYRQTLGQGPEFLTYFQNEAQLEKSRLLSDRFSAERPKGSFSTLEIQRTEQGDSAMYLCASSPSDYRGNTDTQYFGPGTRLTVL.

V gene TRBV29-1 combines with J gene TRBJ1-2, with 7 bases fitting TRBD1. The germline V gene has CDR1 SQVTM and CDR2 ANQGSEA. This CDR3 is built from 17 residues. V trimming: 0 bases; J trimming: 3 bases; junction bases outside the gene matches: 13. The CDR3 DNA reads TGCAGCGTTGAAGATTCGAGGGAGGAACAGGGGTACTATGGCTACACCTTC. It yields the protein CSVEDSREEQGYYGYTF.

This clonotype was counted many times. The chain employs TRBV7-8 and TRBJ2-2; 9 nucleotides match TRBD1. The V segment lost 3 bases and the J segment 3 bases; nucleotides outside the gene matches: 2. CDR3 length: 15 amino acids. Germline-derived CDR1 and CDR2 are SGHVS and FQNEAQ. CDR3 DNA sequence: TGTGCCAGCAGCTTCACAGGGGGCCACACCGGGGAGCTGTTTTTT. Translating it yields CASSFTGGHTGELFF.

This chain links TRBV5-5 with TRBJ2-3; 9 bases match TRBD1. CDR1 is SGHKS, CDR2 YYEKEE, per germline (reference sequence). This CDR3 region has 15 residues. V shed 1 base and J 4 bases; nucleotides not matched to a gene: 4. The DNA of the CDR3 is TGTGCCAGCAGCTTGACGCGGACAGGGGCAGATACGCAGTATTTT. Amino acid sequence: CASSLTRTGADTQYF.

The J gene is TRBJ1-1, the V gene TRBV9; D is unresolved. The CDR3 totals 14 residues. Germline loops: CDR1 SGDLS, CDR2 YYNGEE. V was shortened by 1 base and J by 0 bases, with 7 bases between the two germline ends. The CDR3 is CASSVNSLNTEAFF. The CDR3 DNA sequence: TGTGCCAGCAGCGTAAACAGCTTGAACACTGAAGCTTTCTTT.

The sample holds many counts of this clonotype. The J gene is TRBJ2-4, the V gene TRBV12-3 or TRBV12-4; weak D call: TRBD2 (6 bases). V dropped 5 bases and J dropped 8 bases, with 16 bases sitting between them. This CDR3 comprises 14 residues. Here the CDR3 reads CASSPWSGGDIQYF. In DNA form, the CDR3 reads TGTGCCAGCAGTCCCTGGAGCGGAGGGGACATTCAGTACTTC.

A note on this clonotype: One junction end does not reproduce the germline sequence, and a read error may be involved. The chain links TRBV6-5 to TRBJ2-1; D gene unclear. The CDR3 runs to 14 residues. CDR1 MNHEY and CDR2 SVGAGI come from the germline V gene. CDR3 amino acids: CAGSYGDSNNEQFF. CDR3 DNA: TGTGCCGGCAGTTACGGAGACTCCAACAATGAGCAGTTCTTC.

The gene calls are TRBV20-1 and TRBJ2-1; D gene ambiguous. The CDR3 totals 17 residues. V lost 0 bases to trimming and J lost 0 bases, with 15 bases between them. Germline V gene data show CDR1 as DFQATT and CDR2 as SNEGSKA (reference sequence). In nucleotides, the CDR3 is TGCAGTGCTAGAGATCCTCGAGGTGGCAGCTCCTACAATGAGCAGTTCTTC. This sequence encodes CSARDPRGGSSYNEQFF.

The chain carries TRBV6-5 and TRBJ1-1; D might be TRBD1 (6 bases). Germline assignment: CDR1 MNHEY and CDR2 SVGAGI. The CDR3 has 14 amino acids. Trimming took off 2 bases at V and 1 base at J, with 8 bases between the two ends. This CDR3 is CASSYLTGNTEAFF. DNA of the CDR3: TGTGCCAGCAGTTACCTGACAGGGAACACTGAAGCTTTCTTT.